The TCR beta chain described here comes from a study of T cell responses to AZD1222 COVID-19 vaccine. The study, taken as a whole, reports: Spike-specific TCR breadth and depth were elevated following two AZD1222 doses.

Notes on this clone: Antigen specificity is unknown.

Clones were read by immunoSEQ multiplex PCR, and TCRdb kept only the in-frame ones, dropping some. This sample carries more than 85,000 clones, roughly 82% of them seen once, and the ten largest clones take approximately 5%. Looked up from germline, CDR1 is SGHDT and CDR2 is YYEEEE. The length of the CDR3 is 12 residues. V was clipped by 3 bases and J by 0 bases, with 3 bases between them. The rearrangement links TRBV5-6 to TRBJ1-2, with no clear D. This sample comprised peripheral blood, obtained on day 0 of AZD1222 vaccination. This sequence was found in an adult in good health. The DNA for the CDR3 is TGTGCCAGCAGCTACGCTAACTATGGCTACACCTTC. It specifies CASSYANYGYTF.